Following are 7 T cell receptor beta chains from one sample sequenced in a study of cytotoxic CD8 clonotypes in ibrutinib-treated CLL. The data were produced by immunoSEQ multiplex PCR, yet TCRdb's version contains in-frame clones alone and is incomplete. The sample includes nearly 50,000 clones, roughly three fifths seen only once; the top ten take around a quarter. Material: PBMCs, obtained after 24 months of ibrutinib treatment. The receptors stem from a human donor with chronic lymphocytic leukemia.

The chain joins TRBV28 to TRBJ2-4; the D call may be TRBD1 or TRBD2 (5 bases each). The germline V and J ends were trimmed by 9 bases and 8 bases, with 17 bases remaining between them. Germline V gene data show CDR1 as MDHEN and CDR2 as SYDVKM. CDR3 length: 13 residues. The CDR3 bases are TGTGCCAGTGCGAGCAGGGTGAGGGACATTCAGTACTTC. Protein sequence: CASASRVRDIQYF.

The CDR3 reads CASRERDTPNEKLFF. CDR3 nucleotide sequence: TGTGCCAGCAGGGAACGGGACACACCTAATGAAAAACTGTTTTTT. The chain links TRBV2 to TRBJ1-4; TRBD1 is a possible D gene (6 bases). The CDR3 is 15 residues long. Germline V gene data show CDR1 as SNHLY and CDR2 as FYNNEI. The V gene lost 6 bases and the J gene lost 3 bases, with 14 bases spanning the gap.

The chain employs TRBV27 and TRBJ2-7, with a tentative D call TRBD2 (6 bases). The CDR3 consists of 13 residues. Germline V gene lookup returns CDR1 MNHEY and CDR2 SMNVEV (reference sequence). V was pared by 5 bases and J by 2 bases, with 10 bases between. The CDR3 sequence is CASSDGTPYEQYF. CDR3 DNA sequence: TGTGCCAGCAGTGACGGGACTCCCTACGAGCAGTACTTC.

J is TRBJ2-2 and V is TRBV6-1; D is perhaps TRBD2 (5 bases). The V end was cut by 6 bases, the J end by 7 bases, with 18 bases between. The CDR3 is made up of 15 amino acids. Germline V gene data show CDR1 as MNHNS and CDR2 as SASEGT. CDR3 DNA sequence: TGTGCCAGCAGACGGGGTCTTCTACCGGACGGGGAGCTGTTTTTT. Translation: CASRRGLLPDGELFF.

Written as DNA, the CDR3 is TGCGCCAGCAGGGCAGGGCGGGGGGAAACCGGGGAGCTGTTTTTT. The encoded protein is CASRAGRGETGELFF. The chain couples TRBV10-2 to TRBJ2-2, with 8 bases that match TRBD2. The CDR3 totals 15 residues. The J segment lost 5 bases and the V segment lost 6 bases, leaving 8 bases of the junction unmatched. Germline loops: CDR1 WSHSY, CDR2 SAAADI.

The gene calls are TRBV7-9 and TRBJ2-1, with D perhaps TRBD2 (6 bases). This CDR3 has 15 residues. Trimming removed 3 bases from V and 5 bases from J, with 14 bases in between. Germline V CDR1 and CDR2: SEHNR, FQNEAQ (reference sequence). CDR3 coding DNA: TGTGCCAGCAGCTTGGAGGGCGCGTGGAACAATGAGCAGTTCTTC. This codes for CASSLEGAWNNEQFF.

This clone was seen a few times. This chain uses TRBV16 with TRBJ1-5; D is unresolved. The germline V and J ends were trimmed by 2 bases and 2 bases, with 16 bases remaining between them. The germline gives CDR1 KGHSY, CDR2 FQNENV. CDR3 length: 17 amino acids. The CDR3 DNA reads TGTGCCAGCAGCCAAATGGAAAGAGGGATGGGCAATCAGCCCCAGCATTTT. This encodes CASSQMERGMGNQPQHF.